Below, 8 T cell receptor beta chains from the same sample are listed, as sequenced in a study of blood T cell repertoires in COVID-19. Assay: immunoSEQ multiplex PCR; the TCRdb copy retains only in-frame clones and omits some. The table includes about 160,000 clones, about four fifths detected once. The sample comprised PBMCs or T cells enriched from blood (not recorded which). The receptors derive from a woman aged 55-69 years who had recovered from COVID-19.

V usage is TRBV30 and J usage is TRBJ1-4, with D possibly being TRBD1 (5 bases). With 2 bases removed from V and 2 bases from J, the gap between germline ends came to 9 bases. The CDR3 is made up of 14 amino acids. The V gene's germline CDR1 is GTSNPN and CDR2 SVGIG (reference sequence). CDR3 sequence reads: CAWSPGGTNEKLFF. CDR3 sequence (DNA): TGTGCCTGGAGTCCGGGGGGTACTAATGAAAAACTGTTTTTT.

This chain links TRBV15 with TRBJ1-2; D not certain. This CDR3 is built from 15 residues. The V and J ends lost 3 bases and 4 bases respectively, with 15 bases between them. Germline CDR1 reads LNHNV; CDR2 reads YYDKDF (reference sequence). CDR3 in amino acids: CATSRGPGRFYGYTF. CDR3 nucleotide sequence: TGTGCCACCAGCAGGGGCCCTGGCAGGTTCTATGGCTACACCTTC.

The genes are TRBV5-1 and TRBJ2-6; no clear D gene. V was trimmed by 0 bases and J by 4 bases, leaving 8 bases between them. The CDR3 loop spans 15 amino acids. Germline V gene lookup returns CDR1 SGHRS and CDR2 YFSETQ. The CDR3, as DNA: TGCGCCAGCAGCTTGGCCATCTACGGGGCCAACGTCCTGACTTTC. Protein sequence: CASSLAIYGANVLTF.

This chain connects TRBV27 to TRBJ1-1; 7 bases match TRBD1. This CDR3 has 15 residues. Losses at the gene ends were 5 bases for V and 2 bases for J; bases not matched to a gene: 8. Germline V CDR1 and CDR2: MNHEY, SMNVEV (reference sequence). The chain's CDR3 is CASSPRQGFNTEAFF. In DNA form, the CDR3 reads TGTGCCAGCAGTCCAAGACAGGGTTTTAACACTGAAGCTTTCTTT.

The gene calls are TRBV18 and TRBJ1-3; tentatively, D is TRBD1 (6 bases). CDR3 size: 14 residues. Germline CDR1 reads KGHSH; CDR2 reads LQKENI. V lost 5 bases to trimming and J lost 4 bases, with 12 bases between them. The CDR3 sequence is CASSAQGSGNTIYF. For the CDR3, the DNA is TGTGCCAGCTCAGCCCAGGGGTCCGGAAACACCATATATTTT.

V and J are TRBV1 and TRBJ2-3; the table's D call, TRBD2, has no DNA check behind it. TRBV1 is termed a pseudogene. The CDR3 spans 16 residues. In DNA, the CDR3 is TGCACCAGCAGCCAACGACTAGCTCTTGGGACAGATACGCAGTATTTT. Translation: CTSSQRLALGTDTQYF.

This clone showed up just a few times. The V and J genes are TRBV7-9 and TRBJ1-2; D not resolved. The CDR3 length is 12 residues. V gave up 5 bases and J gave up 8 bases, with 12 bases separating them. The germline V gene encodes CDR1 SEHNR and CDR2 FQNEAQ (reference sequence). In DNA, the CDR3 is TGTGCCAGCAGCCCGACATCGTGGGGCTACACCTTC. Its protein is CASSPTSWGYTF. Filled out from reference TRBV7-9 and TRBJ1-2, the complete variable domain reads DTGVSQNPRHKITKRGQNVTFRCDPISEHNRLYWYRQTLGQGPEFLTYFQNEAQLEKSRLLSDRFSAERPKGSFSTLEIQRTEQGDSAMYLCASSPTSWGYTFGSGTRLTVV.

This sequence joins TRBV24-1 and TRBJ2-7; D is possibly TRBD2 (5 bases). Germline assignment: CDR1 KGHDR and CDR2 SFDVKD. The germline V and J ends were trimmed by 9 bases and 3 bases, with 17 bases remaining between them. The CDR3 runs 14 residues. In DNA, the CDR3 is TGTGCCACCTCCCGGGCCGGGGTTGACTACGAGCAGTACTTC. Protein: CATSRAGVDYEQYF.